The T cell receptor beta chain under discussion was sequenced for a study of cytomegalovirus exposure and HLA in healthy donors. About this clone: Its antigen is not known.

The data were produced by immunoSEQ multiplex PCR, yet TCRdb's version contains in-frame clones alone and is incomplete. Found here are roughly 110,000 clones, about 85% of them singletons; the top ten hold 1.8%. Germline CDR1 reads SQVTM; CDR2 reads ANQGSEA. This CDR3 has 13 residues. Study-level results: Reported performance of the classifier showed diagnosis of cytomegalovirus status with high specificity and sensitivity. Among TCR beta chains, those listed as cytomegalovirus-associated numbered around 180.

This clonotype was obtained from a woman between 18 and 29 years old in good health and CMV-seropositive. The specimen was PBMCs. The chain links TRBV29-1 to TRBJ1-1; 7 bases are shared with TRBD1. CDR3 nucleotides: TGCAGGGGGGACAGCTTCATGAACACTGAAGCTTTCTTT. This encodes CRGDSFMNTEAFF.